Following are 13 T cell receptor beta chains from one sample sequenced in a study of blood T cell repertoires in COVID-19. Using immunoSEQ multiplex PCR, the repertoire was profiled, and TCRdb retains in-frame clones only, with some absent. This sample yields just over 35,000 clones, of which roughly four fifths are seen a single time; about 45% belongs to the top ten. Sequencing was performed on peripheral blood. These receptors originate from a human donor in a cohort sampled during active or convalescent COVID-19. The donor label of this sample is uncertain.

The chain links TRBV24-1 to TRBJ2-7, with TRBD2 matching over 8 bases. The CDR3 runs to 15 residues. V lost 5 bases, J lost 5 bases, and 10 bases stayed unmatched. The germline gives CDR1 KGHDR, CDR2 SFDVKD. As DNA, the CDR3 is TGTGCCACCAGTGCCCGAGGTAGCGGGATAGACGAGCAGTACTTC. It yields the protein CATSARGSGIDEQYF.

Here the CDR3 reads CANGTRADTQYF. The CDR3, as DNA: TGTGCCAACGGGACTAGAGCAGATACGCAGTATTTT. The chain carries TRBV25-1 and TRBJ2-3, with TRBD2 identical over 8 bases. V was pared by 10 bases and J by 4 bases, with 4 bases of the junction left unmatched. Germline V lookup: CDR1 MGHDK, CDR2 SYGVNS. This CDR3 is built from 12 residues.

The chain carries TRBV7-9 and TRBJ2-7, with 7 bases identical to TRBD2. The CDR3 totals 13 residues. The V gene's germline CDR1 is SEHNR and CDR2 FQNEAQ (reference sequence). J lost 7 bases, V lost 5 bases, and 8 bases had no gene match. CDR3 sequence reads: CASSQRLAIEQYF. The CDR3 region has the DNA TGTGCCAGCAGCCAAAGACTAGCAATAGAGCAGTACTTC.

This clone appeared a few times. The rearrangement links TRBV24-1 to TRBJ2-5; D possibly corresponds to TRBD1 (7 bases). Germline lookup yields CDR1 KGHDR and CDR2 SFDVKD. V lost 8 bases to trimming and J lost 3 bases, with 15 bases between them. CDR3 size: 14 residues. CDR3 region: CATKGQEGEETQYF. DNA for the CDR3: TGTGCCACCAAAGGACAGGAGGGCGAAGAGACCCAGTACTTC.

This clone was counted only a few times. The chain combines TRBV15 with TRBJ2-1, with 11 nucleotides matching TRBD2. CDR1 LNHNV and CDR2 YYDKDF come from the germline V gene (reference sequence). The CDR3 runs to 15 residues. V lost 2 bases to trimming and J lost 6 bases; unmatched junction nucleotides: 3. CDR3 nucleotides: TGTGCCACCAGCAGACTAGCGGGAGGACGCAATGAGCAGTTCTTC. Translated: CATSRLAGGRNEQFF.

The V call is TRBV7-9, the J call TRBJ2-7; TRBD2 matches 7 bases. Germline CDR1 SEHNR, CDR2 FQNEAQ (reference sequence). This CDR3 comprises 12 residues. V was clipped by 8 bases and J by 0 bases; unmatched bases: 1. CDR3: CASGTISYEQYF. The CDR3 coding sequence is TGTGCCAGCGGGACTATCTCCTACGAGCAGTACTTC.

The DNA for the CDR3 is TGTGCCAGCAGGCCTACTAGCGGGAAAATGACAGATACGCAGTATTTT. It specifies CASRPTSGKMTDTQYF. This rearrangement joins TRBV2 to TRBJ2-3; 10 positions match TRBD2. CDR1 and CDR2 (germline): SNHLY, FYNNEI. V shed 6 bases, J shed 3 bases, and the junction held 9 bases outside the gene matches. This CDR3 contains 16 residues.

This clone was detected once. V and J are TRBV6-5 and TRBJ1-3, with D unresolved. V was clipped by 6 bases and J by 3 bases, with 15 bases between them. The CDR3 length is 15 residues. Germline CDR1 reads MNHEY; CDR2 reads SVGAGI. CDR3 protein: CASSSTGEGGNTIYF. The DNA for the CDR3 is TGTGCCAGCAGCTCGACCGGGGAAGGTGGAAACACCATATATTTT.

This clone was recorded a few times. The chain employs TRBV11-3 and TRBJ2-7; 7 bases fit TRBD1. Unmatched junction bases numbered 5, after V lost 5 bases and J lost 7 bases. Germline CDR1 and CDR2: SGHNT and YENEEA. The CDR3 runs 12 residues. The CDR3: CASSPGGREQYF. The CDR3 DNA follows: TGTGCCAGCAGCCCAGGGGGAAGGGAGCAGTACTTC.

The chain employs TRBV9 and TRBJ2-5; tentatively, D is TRBD2 (6 bases). This CDR3 has 15 amino acids. V shed 4 bases and J shed 2 bases, with 15 bases lying between them. Germline V gene sequence: CDR1 SGDLS, CDR2 YYNGEE. CDR3 sequence: CASSPWDSRQETQYF. The CDR3 DNA is TGTGCCAGCAGCCCTTGGGACTCCAGACAAGAGACCCAGTACTTC.

V gene TRBV6-2 or TRBV6-3 combines with J gene TRBJ2-5; no firm D call. Germline CDR1 reads MNHEY; CDR2 reads SVGEGT. This CDR3 comprises 11 residues. Trimming cost V 2 bases and J 5 bases, with 3 bases left between them. The DNA for the CDR3 is TGTGCCAGCAGTTACAGCGAGACCCAGTACTTC. The encoded protein is CASSYSETQYF.

The chain carries TRBV5-1 and TRBJ2-2; tentative D call: TRBD1 (7 bases). The CDR3 covers 17 residues. CDR1 and CDR2 from the germline V gene are SGHRS and YFSETQ. Trimming removed 1 base at V and 5 bases at J, with 18 bases between. The CDR3 DNA is TGCGCCAGCAGCTTGATTCTCCGAGCAGGGGGGACCGGGGAGCTGTTTTTT. It encodes CASSLILRAGGTGELFF.

As regards this clone: At one boundary the junction diverges from the germline segment, which might be a read error. The CDR3 protein is CASSLGVAGVDEQFF. The CDR3 coding sequence is TGTGCTAGCAGCTTAGGAGTAGCGGGAGTCGATGAGCAGTTCTTC. The chain links TRBV7-7 to TRBJ2-1; 9 bases fit TRBD2. The CDR3 is 15 amino acids. CDR1 is SSHAT, CDR2 FNYEAQ, per germline (reference sequence).